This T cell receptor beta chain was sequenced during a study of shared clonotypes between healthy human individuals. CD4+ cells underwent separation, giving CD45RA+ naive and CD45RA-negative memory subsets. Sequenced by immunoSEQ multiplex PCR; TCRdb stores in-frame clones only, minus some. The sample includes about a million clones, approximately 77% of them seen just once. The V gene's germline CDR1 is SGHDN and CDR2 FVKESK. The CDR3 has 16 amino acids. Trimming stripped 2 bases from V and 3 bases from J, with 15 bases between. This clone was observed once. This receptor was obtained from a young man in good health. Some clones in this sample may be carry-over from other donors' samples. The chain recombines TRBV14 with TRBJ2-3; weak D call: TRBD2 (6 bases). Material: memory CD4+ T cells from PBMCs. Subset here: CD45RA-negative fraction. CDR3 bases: TGTGCCAGCAGCCAATTTGCGGGAAGTTGGACAGATACGCAGTATTTT. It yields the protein CASSQFAGSWTDTQYF. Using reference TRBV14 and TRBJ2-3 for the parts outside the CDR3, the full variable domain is EAGVTQFPSHSVIEKGQTVTLRCDPISGHDNLYWYRRVMGKEIKFLLHFVKESKQDESGMPNNRFLAERTGGTYSTLKVQPAELEDSGVYFCASSQFAGSWTDTQYFGPGTRLTVL.